The clone carrying this T cell receptor beta chain appeared a few times. This specimen belongs to a study of identical twins. CDR1 is DFQATT and CDR2 is SNEGSKA in the germline V gene (reference sequence). Trimming cost V 3 bases and J 0 bases; bases outside gene matches: 7. This CDR3 is built from 18 residues. TCRdb recomputed calls from the 5' RACE reads with MiXCR, one row per CDR3 protein. The sample lists some 730,000 distinct CDR3 sequences; about 18% were seen once. These data also formed part of another study, on T cells expressing NK-cell markers.

Sequencing was done on a sample of PBMCs. This clonotype was obtained from a woman aged 18-29 years in good health. V is TRBV20-1 and J is TRBJ2-1; 14 bases are a match to TRBD2. CDR3 DNA: TGCAGTGCTAGCGGACTAGCGGGAGGATTTAGCTCCTACAATGAGCAGTTCTTC. This gives the protein CSASGLAGGFSSYNEQFF.